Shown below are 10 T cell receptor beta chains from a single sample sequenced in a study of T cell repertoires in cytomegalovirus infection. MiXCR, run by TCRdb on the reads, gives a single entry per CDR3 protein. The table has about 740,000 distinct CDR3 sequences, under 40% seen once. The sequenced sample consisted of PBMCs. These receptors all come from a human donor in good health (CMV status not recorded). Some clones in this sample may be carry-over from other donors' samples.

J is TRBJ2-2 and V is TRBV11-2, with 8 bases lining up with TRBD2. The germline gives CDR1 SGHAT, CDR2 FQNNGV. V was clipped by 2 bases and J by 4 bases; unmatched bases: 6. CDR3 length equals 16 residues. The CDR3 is CASSLWASGSTGELFF. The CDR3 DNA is TGTGCCAGCAGCTTATGGGCTAGCGGGTCCACCGGGGAGCTGTTTTTT. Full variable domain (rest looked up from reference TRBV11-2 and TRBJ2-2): EAGVAQSPRYKIIEKRQSVAFWCNPISGHATLYWYQQILGQGPKLLIQFQNNGVVDDSQLPKDRFSAERLKGVDSTLKIQPAKLEDSAVYLCASSLWASGSTGELFFGEGSRLTVL.

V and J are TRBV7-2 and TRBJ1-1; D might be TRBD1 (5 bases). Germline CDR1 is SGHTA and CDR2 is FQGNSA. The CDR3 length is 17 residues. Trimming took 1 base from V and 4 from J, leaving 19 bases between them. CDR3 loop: CASSLEGLFRRGTEAFF. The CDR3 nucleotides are TGTGCCAGCAGCTTAGAGGGCCTATTTAGGAGGGGCACTGAAGCTTTCTTT.

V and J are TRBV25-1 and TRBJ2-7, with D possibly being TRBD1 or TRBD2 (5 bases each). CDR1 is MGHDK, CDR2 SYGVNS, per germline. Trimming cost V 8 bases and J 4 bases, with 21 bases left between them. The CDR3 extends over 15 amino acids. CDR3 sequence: CASGSMTGEGYEQYF. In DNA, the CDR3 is TGTGCCAGCGGATCGATGACGGGTGAGGGGTACGAGCAGTACTTC.

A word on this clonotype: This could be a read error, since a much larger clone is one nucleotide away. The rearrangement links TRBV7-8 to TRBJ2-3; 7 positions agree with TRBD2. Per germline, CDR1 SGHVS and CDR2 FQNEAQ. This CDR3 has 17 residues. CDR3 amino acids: CASSLVRLASSTDMQYF. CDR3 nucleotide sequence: TGTGCCAGCAGCTTAGTAAGACTAGCCTCTAGCACAGATATGCAGTATTTT.

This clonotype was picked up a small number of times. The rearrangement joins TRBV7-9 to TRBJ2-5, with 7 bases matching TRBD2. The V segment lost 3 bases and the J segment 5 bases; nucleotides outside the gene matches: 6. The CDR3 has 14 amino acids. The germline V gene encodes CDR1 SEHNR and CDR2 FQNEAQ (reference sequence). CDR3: CASSFPTSLETQYF. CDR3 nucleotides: TGTGCCAGCAGCTTCCCGACTAGCTTGGAGACCCAGTACTTC.

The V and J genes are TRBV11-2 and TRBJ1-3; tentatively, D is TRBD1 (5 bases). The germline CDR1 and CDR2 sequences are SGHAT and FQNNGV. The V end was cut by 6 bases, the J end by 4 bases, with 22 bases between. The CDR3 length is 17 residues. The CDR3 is CASRTRTGPGSGNTIYF. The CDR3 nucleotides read TGTGCCAGCAGAACCAGGACGGGACCTGGATCGGGAAACACCATATATTTT.

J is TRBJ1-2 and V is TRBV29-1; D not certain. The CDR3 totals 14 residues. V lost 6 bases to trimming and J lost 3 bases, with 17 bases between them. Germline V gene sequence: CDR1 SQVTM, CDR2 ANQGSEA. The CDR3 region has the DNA TGCAGCGTCTTACCCCCGACGGCCTACTATGGCTACACCTTC. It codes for CSVLPPTAYYGYTF. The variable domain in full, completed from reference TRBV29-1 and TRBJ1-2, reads SAVISQKPSRDICQRGTSLTIQCQVDSQVTMMFWYRQQPGQSLTLIATANQGSEATYESGFVIDKFPISRPNLTFSTLTVSNMSPEDSSIYLCSVLPPTAYYGYTFGSGTRLTVV.

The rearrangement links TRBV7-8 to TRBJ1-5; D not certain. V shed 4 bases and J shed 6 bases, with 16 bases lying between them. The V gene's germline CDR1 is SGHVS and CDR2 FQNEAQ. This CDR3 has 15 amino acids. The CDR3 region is CASSSEAAGSQPQHF. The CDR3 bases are TGTGCCAGCAGCTCCGAGGCAGCAGGTAGTCAGCCCCAGCATTTT.

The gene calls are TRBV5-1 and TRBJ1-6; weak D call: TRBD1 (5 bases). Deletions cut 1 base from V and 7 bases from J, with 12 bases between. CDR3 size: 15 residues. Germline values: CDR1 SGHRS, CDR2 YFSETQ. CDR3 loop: CASSLTGEENSPLHF. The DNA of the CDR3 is TGCGCCAGCAGCTTGACAGGCGAGGAAAATTCACCCCTCCACTTT.

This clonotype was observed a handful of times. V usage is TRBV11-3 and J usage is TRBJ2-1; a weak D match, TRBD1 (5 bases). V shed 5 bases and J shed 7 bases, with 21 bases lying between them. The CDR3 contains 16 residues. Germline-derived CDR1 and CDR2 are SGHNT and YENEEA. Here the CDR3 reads CASSGSWQGKGNEQFF. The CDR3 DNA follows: TGTGCCAGCAGCGGAAGCTGGCAGGGTAAGGGGAATGAGCAGTTCTTC.